The 8 T cell receptor beta chains below all came from one sample that was sequenced in a study of post-analysis software for immune sequencing data. Prepared libraries of TCR beta cDNA carried unique molecular identifiers. TCRdb passed the PCR reads through MiXCR, listing each CDR3 protein once. In the table there are roughly 700,000 distinct CDR3 sequences, just under 30% of which are singletons. Study-level findings and limits: Five TRBV segments were significantly more frequent in patients than in controls. TRBV5-6, TRBV5-1 and TRBV20-1 were among these segments.

These TCRs' antigens remain unknown. The source material was blood. These receptors all stem from a girl aged 5-17 years with multiple sclerosis.

This clonotype showed up just a few times. This chain connects TRBV7-2 to TRBJ2-6; D perhaps matches TRBD2 (5 bases). V lost 1 base and J 3 bases, leaving 10 bases between the germline ends. Germline V gene sequence: CDR1 SGHTA, CDR2 FQGNSA. This CDR3 spans 16 amino acids. This chain's CDR3 is CASSLVHGGGANVLTF. The CDR3 coding sequence is TGTGCCAGCAGCTTAGTGCATGGAGGTGGGGCCAACGTCCTGACTTTC.

The V call is TRBV11-2, the J call TRBJ2-3; the D is unclear. The CDR3 is 13 amino acids. The germline V gene has CDR1 SGHAT and CDR2 FQNNGV. Between the trimmed V and J ends, which lost 5 bases and 8 bases, there was a span of 14 bases. The CDR3 DNA sequence: TGTGCCAGCAGCCCAGCCCCTTTGGGTACGCAGTATTTT. It encodes CASSPAPLGTQYF.

This clonotype has only a few counts. The chain is built from TRBV10-3 and TRBJ2-5; no clear D gene. The CDR3 is made up of 14 amino acids. The V end lost 6 bases, the J end lost 3 bases, and 14 bases lay between the germline ends. Germline V lookup: CDR1 ENHRY, CDR2 SYGVKD. The CDR3 coding sequence is TGTGCCATCAGGCCCGAACAGCCAAAAGAGACCCAGTACTTC. Translating it yields CAIRPEQPKETQYF.

V usage is TRBV2 and J usage is TRBJ2-7; D is possibly TRBD2 (5 bases). The CDR3 is 14 amino acids. Deletions cut 3 bases from V and 4 bases from J, with 13 bases between. The germline V gene has CDR1 SNHLY and CDR2 FYNNEI. CDR3 amino acids: CASSEDRGVYEQYF. Here the CDR3 DNA reads TGTGCCAGCAGTGAGGATCGGGGAGTTTACGAGCAGTACTTC. Based on the CDR3 plus reference TRBV2 and TRBJ2-7, the full variable domain is EPEVTQTPSHQVTQMGQEVILRCVPISNHLYFYWYRQILGQKVEFLVSFYNNEISEKSEIFDDQFSVERPDGSNFTLKIRSTKLEDSAMYFCASSEDRGVYEQYFGPGTRLTVT.

The rearrangement uses TRBV4-3 and TRBJ2-3, with TRBD2 matching 15 bases. From germline, CDR1 is LGHNA and CDR2 YSLEER. V lost 3 bases, J lost 6 bases, and 16 bases stayed unmatched. This CDR3 is 20 amino acids long. The CDR3 region has the DNA TGCGCCAGCAGCCATGCCGGACTAGCGGGAGGGCCAGTAGATTCCGATACGCAGTATTTT. Translation gives CASSHAGLAGGPVDSDTQYF.

J is TRBJ2-5 and V is TRBV11-2, with TRBD2 as a possible D gene (5 bases). Germline CDR1 SGHAT, CDR2 FQNNGV. This CDR3 contains 16 residues. V dropped 0 bases and J dropped 3 bases, with 14 bases sitting between them. CDR3 protein: CASSLELGKIKETQYF. The CDR3 bases are TGTGCCAGCAGCTTAGAGCTCGGGAAGATTAAAGAGACCCAGTACTTC.

Only a few counts were recorded for this clonotype. The chain uses TRBV27 and TRBJ2-1; D is unresolved. The CDR3 has 14 amino acids. V lost 2 bases and J 6 bases, leaving 11 bases between the germline ends. In germline, CDR1 is MNHEY, CDR2 SMNVEV (reference sequence). CDR3 in amino acids: CASSLVTFSNEQFF. The CDR3 DNA sequence: TGTGCCAGCAGTTTAGTGACATTCTCCAATGAGCAGTTCTTC.

The chain links TRBV27 to TRBJ2-1; 10 bases fit TRBD1. The V gene's germline CDR1 is MNHEY and CDR2 SMNVEV (reference sequence). The ends lost 8 bases at V and 7 bases at J; junction bases unmatched: 14. The CDR3 is 16 residues long. CDR3 sequence reads: CASANLRDRGVNEQFF. CDR3 bases: TGTGCCAGCGCAAATCTCCGGGACAGGGGTGTGAATGAGCAGTTCTTC.